These 14 T cell receptor beta chains were all obtained from the same sample, sequenced in a study of T cell responses to AZD1222 COVID-19 vaccine. Data came from immunoSEQ multiplex PCR; TCRdb stores just in-frame clones and leaves some out. The repertoire holds tens of thousands of clones, with around 82% as singletons. The material sequenced was peripheral blood, taken 28 days after the second AZD1222 dose. The receptors shown here come from an adult who received the AZD1222 COVID-19 vaccine.

This clone showed up just once. This chain connects TRBV9 to TRBJ2-5; D gene uncertain. V gave up 0 bases and J gave up 1 base, with 7 bases separating them. Germline values: CDR1 SGDLS, CDR2 YYNGEE. The CDR3 is 14 residues long. CDR3: CASSVAAGQETQYF. The DNA of the CDR3 is TGTGCCAGCAGCGTAGCGGCAGGCCAAGAGACCCAGTACTTC.

The chain carries TRBV19 and TRBJ2-7, with 10 positions matching TRBD1. With V trimmed by 2 bases and J by 6 bases, 1 base remained unmatched. Germline values: CDR1 LNHDA, CDR2 SQIVND (reference sequence). CDR3 size: 13 residues. This CDR3 reads CASSIRDRGEQYF. The CDR3 DNA sequence: TGTGCCAGTAGTATACGGGACAGGGGCGAGCAGTACTTC.

This chain links TRBV5-4 with TRBJ2-2; D may match TRBD1 or TRBD2 (5 bases each). Germline V gives CDR1 SGHNT, CDR2 YYREEE (reference sequence). CDR3 length: 14 residues. Deletions cut 1 base from V and 6 bases from J, with 10 bases between. CDR3 sequence (DNA): TGTGCCAGCAGCTTGCGGTGGGACGCCGGGGAGCTGTTTTTT. Protein: CASSLRWDAGELFF.

The chain links TRBV30 to TRBJ1-5; D unresolved. The CDR3 runs to 14 residues. The V and J ends lost 5 bases and 2 bases respectively, with 13 bases between them. The germline gives CDR1 GTSNPN, CDR2 SVGIG (reference sequence). Written as DNA, the CDR3 is TGTGCCTGGGCACTCTTGGATGGCAATCAGCCCCAGCATTTT. Translating gives CAWALLDGNQPQHF. Together with reference TRBV30 and TRBJ1-5, the CDR3 gives the full variable domain: SQTIHQWPATLVQPVGSPLSLECTVEGTSNPNLYWYRQAAGRGLQLLFYSVGIGQISSEVPQNLSASRPQDRQFILSSKKLLLSDSGFYLCAWALLDGNQPQHFGDGTRLSIL.

The CDR3 bases are TGTGCCAGCAGCTCTTCTGTCCTAGCGACGAACACCGGGGAGCTGTTTTTT. It encodes CASSSSVLATNTGELFF. The V call is TRBV9, the J call TRBJ2-2, with D perhaps TRBD2 (6 bases). Germline CDR1 SGDLS, CDR2 YYNGEE. Trimming took off 4 bases at V and 0 bases at J, with 16 bases between the two ends. The CDR3 sequence is 17 residues long.

The chain couples TRBV12-3 or TRBV12-4 to TRBJ1-2, with D hard to call. V lost 4 bases and J lost 8, with 14 bases in between. The CDR3 covers 13 residues. The CDR3 loop reads CASSWAPPEGYTF. DNA of the CDR3: TGTGCCAGCAGTTGGGCCCCCCCCGAGGGCTACACCTTC.

The chain uses TRBV7-2 and TRBJ1-3; 7 nucleotides line up with TRBD1. In germline, CDR1 is SGHTA, CDR2 FQGNSA. J gave up 4 bases and V 4 bases, and 1 base lay outside the gene matches. The CDR3 length is 13 residues. The CDR3 nucleotides are TGTGCCAGCAGCTCGGACAGGGGAAACACCATATATTTT. Its protein product is CASSSDRGNTIYF.

The J gene is TRBJ2-1, the V gene TRBV13; D unclear. Deletions cut 5 bases from V and 8 bases from J, with 19 bases between. The CDR3 is 15 residues long. Germline values: CDR1 PRHDT, CDR2 FYEKMQ (reference sequence). The CDR3 DNA reads TGTGCCAGCAGCCCCGCAGTCTTACGTCGTGATGAGCAGTTCTTC. This gives the protein CASSPAVLRRDEQFF.

This chain links TRBV2 with TRBJ1-1; no clear D. Trimming shortened V by 8 bases and J by 0 bases, and 10 bases separated the two germline ends. The CDR3 has 13 residues. Germline V gene sequence: CDR1 SNHLY, CDR2 FYNNEI. CDR3: CASRPNMNTEAFF. Written as DNA, the CDR3 is TGTGCCAGCCGTCCAAATATGAACACTGAAGCTTTCTTT.

The chain employs TRBV7-2 and TRBJ2-3, with 8 bases aligning to TRBD2. The CDR3 sequence is 17 residues long. Germline CDR1 reads SGHTA; CDR2 reads FQGNSA. Losses at the gene ends were 3 bases for V and 0 bases for J; bases not matched to a gene: 8. CDR3 DNA: TGTGCCAGCAGCTTTGGGGGGGCTAGCGGGAGCACAGATACGCAGTATTTT. Its protein is CASSFGGASGSTDTQYF.

V usage is TRBV19 and J usage is TRBJ2-6; D unclear. There are 15 residues in the CDR3. Per germline, CDR1 LNHDA and CDR2 SQIVND (reference sequence). Trimming shortened V by 4 bases and J by 3 bases, and 10 bases separated the two germline ends. CDR3 loop: CASSTRFRGANVLTF. The CDR3 nucleotides are TGTGCCAGTAGTACCCGATTCCGTGGGGCCAACGTCCTGACTTTC.

Concerning this clone: Other DNA sequences in the sample encode the same CDR3. V usage is TRBV7-9 and J usage is TRBJ1-1; possibly TRBD1 for D (6 bases). Trimming cost V 2 bases and J 1 base, with 8 bases left between them. CDR1 and CDR2 (germline): SEHNR, FQNEAQ (reference sequence). The CDR3 loop spans 14 amino acids. Here the CDR3 reads CASSLQQGNTEAFF. DNA for the CDR3: TGTGCCAGCAGCTTACAACAGGGGAACACTGAAGCTTTCTTT.

This clone was detected only a few times. The chain joins TRBV6-5 to TRBJ1-1; possibly TRBD1 for D (5 bases). V lost 3 bases to trimming and J lost 0 bases, with 8 bases between them. This CDR3 is 14 amino acids long. Germline values: CDR1 MNHEY, CDR2 SVGAGI. CDR3 in amino acids: CASSYQGMNTEAFF. Here the CDR3 DNA reads TGTGCCAGCAGTTATCAGGGAATGAACACTGAAGCTTTCTTT.

V usage is TRBV5-1 and J usage is TRBJ2-7, with TRBD1 identical over 11 bases. Germline V gives CDR1 SGHRS, CDR2 YFSETQ. The CDR3 is made up of 14 amino acids. The V and J ends lost 1 base and 7 bases, in that order; junction bases with no gene match: 4. This CDR3 reads CASSLSGTGGEQYF. CDR3 in DNA: TGCGCCAGCAGCTTGTCCGGGACAGGGGGGGAGCAGTACTTC.